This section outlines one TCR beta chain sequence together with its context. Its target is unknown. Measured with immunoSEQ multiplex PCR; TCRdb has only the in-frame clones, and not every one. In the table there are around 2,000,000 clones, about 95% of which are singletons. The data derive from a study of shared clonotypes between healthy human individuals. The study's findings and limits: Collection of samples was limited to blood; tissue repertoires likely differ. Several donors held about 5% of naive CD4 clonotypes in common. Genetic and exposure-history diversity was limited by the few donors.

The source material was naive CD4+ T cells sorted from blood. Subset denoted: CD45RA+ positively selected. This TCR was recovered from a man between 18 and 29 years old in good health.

The CDR3, as DNA: TGTGCCGCTAGGAGGGACAGGTTCACAGATACGCAGTATTTT. Encoded protein: CAARRDRFTDTQYF. The chain joins TRBV6-5 to TRBJ2-3; TRBD1 matches at 8 bases. The V segment lost 11 bases and the J segment 2 bases; nucleotides outside the gene matches: 9. The CDR3 length is 14 residues. Germline CDR1 and CDR2: MNHEY and SVGAGI.